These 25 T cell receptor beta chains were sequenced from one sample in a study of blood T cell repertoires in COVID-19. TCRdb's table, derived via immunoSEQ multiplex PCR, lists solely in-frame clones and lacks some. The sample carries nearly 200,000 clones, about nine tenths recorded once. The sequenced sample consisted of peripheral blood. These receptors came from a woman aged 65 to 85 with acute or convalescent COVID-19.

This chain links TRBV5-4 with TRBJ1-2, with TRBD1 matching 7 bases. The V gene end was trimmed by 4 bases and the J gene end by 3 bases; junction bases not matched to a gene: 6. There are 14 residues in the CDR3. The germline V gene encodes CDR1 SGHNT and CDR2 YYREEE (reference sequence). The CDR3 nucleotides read TGTGCCAGCAGCGTTAGACAGGGAGACTATGGCTACACCTTC. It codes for CASSVRQGDYGYTF.

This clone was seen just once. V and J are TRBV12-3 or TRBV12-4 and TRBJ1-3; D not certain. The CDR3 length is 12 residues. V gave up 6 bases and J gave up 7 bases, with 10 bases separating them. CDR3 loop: CASSSQWNTIYF. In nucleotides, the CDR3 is TGTGCCAGCAGCTCACAGTGGAACACCATATATTTT.

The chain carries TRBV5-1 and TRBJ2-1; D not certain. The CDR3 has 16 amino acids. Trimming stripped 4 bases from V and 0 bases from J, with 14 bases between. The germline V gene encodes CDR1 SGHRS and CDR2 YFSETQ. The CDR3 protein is CASSKQSASSYNEQFF. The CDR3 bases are TGCGCCAGCAGCAAGCAAAGCGCTAGCTCCTACAATGAGCAGTTCTTC.

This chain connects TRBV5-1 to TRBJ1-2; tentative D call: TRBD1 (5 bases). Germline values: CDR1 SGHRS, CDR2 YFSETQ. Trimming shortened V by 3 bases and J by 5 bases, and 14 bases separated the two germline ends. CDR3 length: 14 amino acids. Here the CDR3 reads CASSSMTDPYGYTF. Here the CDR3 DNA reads TGCGCCAGCAGCTCCATGACAGATCCTTATGGCTACACCTTC. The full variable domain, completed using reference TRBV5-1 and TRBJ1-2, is KAGVTQTPRYLIKTRGQQVTLSCSPISGHRSVSWYQQTPGQGLQFLFEYFSETQRNKGNFPGRFSGRQFSNSRSEMNVSTLELGDSALYLCASSSMTDPYGYTFGSGTRLTVV.

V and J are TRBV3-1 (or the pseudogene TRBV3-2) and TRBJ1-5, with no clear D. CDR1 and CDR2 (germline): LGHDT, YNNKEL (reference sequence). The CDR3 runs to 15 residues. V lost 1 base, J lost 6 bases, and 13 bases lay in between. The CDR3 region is CASSQAGLGSQPQHF. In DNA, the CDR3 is TGTGCCAGCAGCCAAGCGGGGTTGGGGAGTCAGCCCCAGCATTTT.

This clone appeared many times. The CDR3 DNA reads as TGTGCCAGCAGCCCTGGGACTTTGGCGGGGGACTCCGAGCAGTACTTC. It codes for CASSPGTLAGDSEQYF. V and J are TRBV11-3 and TRBJ2-7; 7 nucleotides agree with TRBD2. CDR3 size: 16 residues. J gave up 6 bases and V 5 bases, and 16 bases lay outside the gene matches. The germline gives CDR1 SGHNT, CDR2 YENEEA.

The CDR3: CASSRHPDEKLFF. The CDR3 DNA is TGTGCCAGCAGCCGACACCCCGATGAAAAACTGTTTTTT. This rearrangement joins TRBV11-3 to TRBJ1-4; no firm D call. This CDR3 has 13 residues. Trimming pared 5 bases from V and 6 bases from J, leaving 10 bases between. The V gene's germline CDR1 is SGHNT and CDR2 YENEEA.

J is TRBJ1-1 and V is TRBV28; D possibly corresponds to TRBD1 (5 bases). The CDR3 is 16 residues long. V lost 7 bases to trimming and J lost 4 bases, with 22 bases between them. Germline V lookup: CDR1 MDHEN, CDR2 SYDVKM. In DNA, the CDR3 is TGTGCCAGCATCGGAATTGTCGGGGGGTTCCCCACTGAAGCTTTCTTT. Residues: CASIGIVGGFPTEAFF.

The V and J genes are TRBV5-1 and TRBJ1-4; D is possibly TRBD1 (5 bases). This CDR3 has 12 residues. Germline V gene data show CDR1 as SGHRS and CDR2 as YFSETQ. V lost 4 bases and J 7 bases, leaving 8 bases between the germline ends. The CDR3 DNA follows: TGCGCCAGCAGCGCAAGGGGTGAAAAACTGTTTTTT. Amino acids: CASSARGEKLFF.

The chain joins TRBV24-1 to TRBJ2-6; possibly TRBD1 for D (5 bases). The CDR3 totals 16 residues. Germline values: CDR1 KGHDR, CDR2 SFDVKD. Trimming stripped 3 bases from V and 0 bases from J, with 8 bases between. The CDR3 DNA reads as TGTGCCACCAGTGATCCGACAGCCTCTGGGGCCAACGTCCTGACTTTC. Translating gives CATSDPTASGANVLTF.

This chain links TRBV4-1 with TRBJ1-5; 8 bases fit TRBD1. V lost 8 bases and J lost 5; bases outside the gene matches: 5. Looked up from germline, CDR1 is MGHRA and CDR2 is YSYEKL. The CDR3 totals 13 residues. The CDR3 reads CASAGTGDQPQHF. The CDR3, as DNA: TGCGCCAGCGCCGGGACAGGCGATCAGCCCCAGCATTTT.

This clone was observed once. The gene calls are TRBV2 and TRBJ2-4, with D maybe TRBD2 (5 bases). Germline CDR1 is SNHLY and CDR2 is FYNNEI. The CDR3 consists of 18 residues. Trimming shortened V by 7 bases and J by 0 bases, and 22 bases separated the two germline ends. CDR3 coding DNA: TGTGCCAGCAACGGGCAGGACTTCATAACTTTAGCCAAAAACATTCAGTACTTC. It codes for CASNGQDFITLAKNIQYF.

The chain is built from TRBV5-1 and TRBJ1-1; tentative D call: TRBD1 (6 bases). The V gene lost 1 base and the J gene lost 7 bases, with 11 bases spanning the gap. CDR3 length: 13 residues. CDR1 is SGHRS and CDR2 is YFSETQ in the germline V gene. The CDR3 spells CASSLPGTLEAFF. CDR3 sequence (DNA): TGCGCCAGCAGCTTGCCCGGGACACTTGAAGCTTTCTTT.

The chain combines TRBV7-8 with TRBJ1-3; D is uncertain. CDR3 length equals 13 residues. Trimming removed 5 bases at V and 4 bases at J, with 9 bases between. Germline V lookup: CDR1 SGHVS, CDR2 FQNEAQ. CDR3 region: CASSVRIGNTIYF. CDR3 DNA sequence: TGTGCCAGCAGCGTCAGGATCGGAAACACCATATATTTT.

As DNA, the CDR3 is TGTGCCAGCAGCCAGTCCCTTGGCACAGCTGGTGCTGAAGCTTTCTTT. It translates to CASSQSLGTAGAEAFF. The rearrangement uses TRBV3-1 (or the pseudogene TRBV3-2) and TRBJ1-1, with D unclear. The germline V gene has CDR1 LGHDT and CDR2 YNNKEL (reference sequence). The V gene lost 3 bases and the J gene lost 6 bases, with 20 bases spanning the gap. The CDR3 length is 16 residues.

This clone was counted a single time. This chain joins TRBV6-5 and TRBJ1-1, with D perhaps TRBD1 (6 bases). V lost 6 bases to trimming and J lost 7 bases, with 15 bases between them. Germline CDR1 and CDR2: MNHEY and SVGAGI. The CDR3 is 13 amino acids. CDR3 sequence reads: CASRDSPPYEAFF. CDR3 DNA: TGTGCCAGCAGGGACAGTCCACCCTATGAAGCTTTCTTT.

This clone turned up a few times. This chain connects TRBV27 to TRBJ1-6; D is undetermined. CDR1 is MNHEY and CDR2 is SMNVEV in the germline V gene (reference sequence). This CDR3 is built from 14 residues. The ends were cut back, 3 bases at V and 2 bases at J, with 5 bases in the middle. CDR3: CASSFPAYNSPLHF. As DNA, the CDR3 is TGTGCCAGCAGTTTTCCGGCCTATAATTCACCCCTCCACTTT.

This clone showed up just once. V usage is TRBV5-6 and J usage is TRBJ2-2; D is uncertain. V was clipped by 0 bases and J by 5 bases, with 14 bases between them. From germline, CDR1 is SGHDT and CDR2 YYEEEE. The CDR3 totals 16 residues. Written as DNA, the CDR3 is TGTGCCAGCAGCTTGGGGTCGATAAGAACAACCGGGGAGCTGTTTTTT. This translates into CASSLGSIRTTGELFF.

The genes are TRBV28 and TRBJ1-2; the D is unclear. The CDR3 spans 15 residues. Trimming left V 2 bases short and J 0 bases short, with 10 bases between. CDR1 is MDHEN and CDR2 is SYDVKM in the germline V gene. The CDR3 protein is CASSLTGRANYGYTF. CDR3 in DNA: TGTGCCAGCAGTTTAACCGGGAGGGCTAACTATGGCTACACCTTC.

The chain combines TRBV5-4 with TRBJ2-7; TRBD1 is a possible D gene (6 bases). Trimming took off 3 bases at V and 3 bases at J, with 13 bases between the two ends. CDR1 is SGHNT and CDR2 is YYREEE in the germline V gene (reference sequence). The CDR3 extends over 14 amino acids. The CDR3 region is CASSWGRGDYEQYF. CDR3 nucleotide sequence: TGTGCCAGCAGCTGGGGGCGAGGGGACTACGAGCAGTACTTC.

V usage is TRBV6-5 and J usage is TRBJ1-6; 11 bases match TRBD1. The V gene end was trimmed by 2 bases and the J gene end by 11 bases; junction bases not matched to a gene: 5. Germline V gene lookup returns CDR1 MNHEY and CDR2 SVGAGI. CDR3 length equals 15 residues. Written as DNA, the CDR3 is TGTGCCAGCAGTTACGAGGGGACAGGGGGGGCACCCCTCCACTTT. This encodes CASSYEGTGGAPLHF.

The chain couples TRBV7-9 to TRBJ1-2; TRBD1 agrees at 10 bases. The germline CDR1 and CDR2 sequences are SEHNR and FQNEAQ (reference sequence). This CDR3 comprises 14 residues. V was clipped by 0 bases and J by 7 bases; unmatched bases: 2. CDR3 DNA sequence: TGTGCCAGCAGCTTAGCGACAGGGGGCGTTGGCTACACCTTC. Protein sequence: CASSLATGGVGYTF.

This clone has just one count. CDR3 sequence reads: CASKGAGVRAGELFF. The DNA of the CDR3 is TGTGCCAGCAAAGGCGCAGGCGTAAGAGCCGGGGAGCTGTTTTTT. The chain combines TRBV25-1 with TRBJ2-2; D is unresolved. Germline assignment: CDR1 MGHDK and CDR2 SYGVNS. CDR3 length equals 15 residues. V was pared by 7 bases and J by 6 bases, with 18 bases between. The variable domain in full, completed from reference TRBV25-1 and TRBJ2-2, reads EADIYQTPRYLVIGTGKKITLECSQTMGHDKMYWYQQDPGMELHLIHYSYGVNSTEKGDLSSESTVSRIRTEHFPLTLESARPSHTSQYLCASKGAGVRAGELFFGEGSRLTVL.

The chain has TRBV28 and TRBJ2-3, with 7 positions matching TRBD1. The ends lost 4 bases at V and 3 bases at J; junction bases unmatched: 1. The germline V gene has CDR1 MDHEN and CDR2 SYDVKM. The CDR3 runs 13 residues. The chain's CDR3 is CASSSRGTDTQYF. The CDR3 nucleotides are TGTGCCAGCAGTTCCAGGGGGACAGATACGCAGTATTTT.

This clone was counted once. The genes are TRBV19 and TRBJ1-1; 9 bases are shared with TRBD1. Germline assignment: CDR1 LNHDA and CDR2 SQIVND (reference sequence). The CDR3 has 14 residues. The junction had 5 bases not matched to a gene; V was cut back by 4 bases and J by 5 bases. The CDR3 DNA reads TGTGCCAGTAGTACACAGGGGGCGCGGACTGAAGCTTTCTTT. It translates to CASSTQGARTEAFF.